The present T cell receptor beta chain was sequenced within a study of blood T cell repertoires in COVID-19. Overall study context: Specimens from acute and convalescent COVID-19 originated in the United States, Italy and Spain.

The CDR3 consists of 14 residues. Germline V gene sequence: CDR1 SNHLY, CDR2 FYNNEI. Trimming took 5 bases from V and 1 from J, leaving 10 bases between them. This table comes from immunoSEQ multiplex PCR, and its TCRdb copy is limited to in-frame clones, with some not included. There are about 80,000 clones in the sample; 70% to 80% occur only once, and about 15% lies in the top ten. Sequencing input: peripheral blood. The rearrangement links TRBV2 to TRBJ2-3, with D perhaps TRBD1 (6 bases). The receptor's source is a man between 65 and 79 years old with active or convalescent COVID-19. The CDR3 sequence is CASSTGYGTDTQYF. The CDR3 bases are TGTGCCAGCAGTACAGGGTACGGCACAGATACGCAGTATTTT.